What follows are 9 T cell receptor beta chains derived from one specimen sequenced in a study of healthy donors' naive CD4 and CD8 T cells (dated by TCRdb to the mid-2010s). Sequencing took place on a 454 GS FLX Titanium. A previously published linear amplification protocol was used to build the TCR libraries, starting from about 0.55 ug of total RNA. TCRdb ran its own pipeline on the public reads, namely fastp trimming at Q25 and MiXCR clone calling, and kept in-frame beta chains. Each record represents a unique CDR3 protein, reported with the most common genes and DNA among its rows. The sample data list about 180,000 distinct CDR3 sequences, and under 85% of these were observed just once. The ten largest account for roughly 2.4% of the sample. The sample comprised naive CD4+ and CD8+ T cells sorted from blood, pooled from several donors. What this sample's cell subset or site label stands for: FACS-sorted naive CD4+ (CD45RO-CD45RA+) and naive CD8+ (CD45RA+CD27bright) T cells. The receptors come from a pool of human donors in good health; the sample pools cells from several healthy donors.

The V call is TRBV29-1, the J call TRBJ1-2; 9 positions agree with TRBD1. There are 13 residues in the CDR3. V shed 4 bases, J shed 7 bases, and the junction held 7 bases outside the gene matches. The germline gives CDR1 SQVTM, CDR2 ANQGSEA. The CDR3 protein is CSVARDRAFGYTF. The CDR3 DNA sequence: TGCAGCGTTGCCCGGGACAGGGCTTTTGGCTACACCTTC.

The chain couples TRBV10-3 to TRBJ2-7; 8 nucleotides agree with TRBD2. The V gene's germline CDR1 is ENHRY and CDR2 SYGVKD. V was pared by 6 bases and J by 6 bases, with 7 bases of the junction left unmatched. There are 13 residues in the CDR3. The DNA of the CDR3 is TGTGCCATCAGGCAGCGGGAGTCCCCCGAGCAGTACTTC. Translation gives CAIRQRESPEQYF.

V is TRBV29-1 and J is TRBJ2-7; the D is unclear. Trimming stripped 5 bases from V and 3 bases from J, with 11 bases between. This CDR3 region has 12 residues. Germline loops: CDR1 SQVTM, CDR2 ANQGSEA. The CDR3 sequence: CSVTGNLYEQYF. DNA for the CDR3: TGCAGCGTTACTGGTAACCTCTACGAGCAGTACTTC.

There are a few counts of this clonotype. The rearrangement uses TRBV29-1 and TRBJ1-2; D might be TRBD1 (5 bases). The CDR3 sequence is 12 residues long. V was clipped by 4 bases and J by 1 base, with 7 bases between them. Germline CDR1 is SQVTM and CDR2 is ANQGSEA. In DNA, the CDR3 is TGCAGCGTTGCCGACAGTAACTATGGCTACACCTTC. It specifies CSVADSNYGYTF. Using reference TRBV29-1 and TRBJ1-2 for the parts outside the CDR3, the full variable domain is SAVISQKPSRDICQRGTSLTIQCQVDSQVTMMFWYRQQPGQSLTLIATANQGSEATYESGFVIDKFPISRPNLTFSTLTVSNMSPEDSSIYLCSVADSNYGYTFGSGTRLTVV.

This clonotype was counted only a few times. This sequence joins TRBV29-1 and TRBJ2-7, with 9 bases fitting TRBD1. The CDR3 covers 13 residues. Germline V gene data show CDR1 as SQVTM and CDR2 as ANQGSEA. V lost 1 base to trimming and J lost 5 bases; unmatched junction nucleotides: 3. This CDR3 reads CSVEGTGEHEQYF. Here the CDR3 DNA reads TGCAGCGTTGAAGGGACAGGGGAGCACGAGCAGTACTTC.

V gene TRBV29-1 combines with J gene TRBJ2-7; 10 nucleotides align to TRBD2. Germline loops: CDR1 SQVTM, CDR2 ANQGSEA. This CDR3 has 12 residues. The V and J ends lost 7 bases and 4 bases, in that order; junction bases with no gene match: 4. The CDR3 nucleotides are TGCAGCGGCGGACTAGCGGATTACGAGCAGTACTTC. It codes for CSGGLADYEQYF.

This clonotype was seen a few times. The chain employs TRBV27 and TRBJ2-2; 9 bases fit TRBD1. The CDR3 has 15 residues. CDR1 and CDR2 from the germline V gene are MNHEY and SMNVEV (reference sequence). With V trimmed by 7 bases and J by 2 bases, 5 bases remained unmatched. The CDR3 region is CASITGQGNTGELFF. As DNA, the CDR3 is TGTGCCAGCATCACGGGACAGGGCAACACCGGGGAGCTGTTTTTT.

This clonotype was found a few times. The chain has TRBV29-1 and TRBJ2-1, with 8 positions matching TRBD1. Unmatched junction bases numbered 6, after V lost 4 bases and J lost 4 bases. The length of the CDR3 is 14 residues. CDR1 is SQVTM, CDR2 ANQGSEA, per germline. CDR3 sequence reads: CSVGARGQYNEQFF. The CDR3 region has the DNA TGCAGCGTTGGGGCCAGGGGGCAATACAATGAGCAGTTCTTC.

The chain links TRBV5-1 to TRBJ2-2; 10 bases are a match to TRBD1. The junction had 2 bases not matched to a gene; V was cut back by 7 bases and J by 2 bases. The CDR3 extends over 14 amino acids. The germline V gene has CDR1 SGHRS and CDR2 YFSETQ. CDR3 sequence reads: CASGTGDNTGELFF. As DNA, the CDR3 is TGCGCCAGCGGGACAGGGGACAACACCGGGGAGCTGTTTTTT.